This TCR beta chain came from a study of T cells expressing NK-cell markers. Germline V CDR1 and CDR2: LGHNT, FRNRAP. The CDR3 consists of 13 residues. TCRdb reanalyzed the 5' RACE reads and collapses them to one entry per CDR3 protein, without DNA. This repertoire includes about 160,000 distinct CDR3 sequences. The material sequenced was blood T cells: a sorted CD56 or NKG2C T cell subset, CD4+ or CD8+ T cells, or bulk PBMC T cells (not recorded which). The chain combines TRBV12-5 with TRBJ2-3; TCRdb gives TRBD1 as the D gene, but with no DNA this cannot be confirmed. This receptor was identified in a woman between 18 and 69 years old in good health. Here the CDR3 reads CASGRGGTDTQYF.